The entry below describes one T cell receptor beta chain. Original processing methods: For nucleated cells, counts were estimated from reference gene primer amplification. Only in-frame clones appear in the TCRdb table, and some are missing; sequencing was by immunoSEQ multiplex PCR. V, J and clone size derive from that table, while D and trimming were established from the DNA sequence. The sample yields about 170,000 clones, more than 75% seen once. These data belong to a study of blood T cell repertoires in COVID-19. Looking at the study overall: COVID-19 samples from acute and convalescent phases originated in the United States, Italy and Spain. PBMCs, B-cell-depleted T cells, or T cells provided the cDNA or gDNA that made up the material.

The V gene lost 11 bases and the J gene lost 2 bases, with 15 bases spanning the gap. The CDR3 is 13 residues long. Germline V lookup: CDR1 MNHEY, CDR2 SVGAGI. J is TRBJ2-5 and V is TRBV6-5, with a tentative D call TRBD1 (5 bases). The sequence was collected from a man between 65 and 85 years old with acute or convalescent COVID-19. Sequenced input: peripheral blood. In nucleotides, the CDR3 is TGTGCCCATGGTGGCAGGGCACAAGAGACCCAGTACTTC. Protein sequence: CAHGGRAQETQYF.